The 18 T cell receptor beta chains presented below share a single source sample, sequenced in a study of EBV T-cell therapy then PD-1 blockade in nasopharyngeal carcinoma. The antigens these receptors bind are not known. Libraries were prepared by immunoSEQ multiplex PCR; TCRdb keeps only in-frame clonotypes and omits some of them. In the table there are 15,000 or so clones, about 85% of which are singletons. Treatment meaning: AdE1-LMPpoly-expanded autologous EBV-specific T-cell therapy followed by anti-PD-1 nivolumab. The sequencing here drew on CD8+ T cells from blood, taken at roughly day 110 from a patient whose treatment included autologous EBV-specific T cells and nivolumab. Every receptor here comes from a man between 35 and 55 years old with nasopharyngeal carcinoma.

The rearrangement joins TRBV9 to TRBJ1-5; maybe TRBD1 (6 bases). The V end was cut by 0 bases, the J end by 6 bases, with 13 bases between. CDR1 is SGDLS and CDR2 is YYNGEE in the germline V gene. This CDR3 spans 15 amino acids. The DNA for the CDR3 is TGTGCCAGCAGCGTAGGTGGCAGGGGCGGTCAGCCCCAGCATTTT. Its translation: CASSVGGRGGQPQHF.

The rearrangement links TRBV6-4 to TRBJ2-1, with unresolved D. Germline CDR1 is MRHNA and CDR2 is SNTAGT. The CDR3 contains 15 residues. V was trimmed by 4 bases and J by 0 bases, leaving 10 bases between them. CDR3 in amino acids: CASSGDPSSYNEQFF. CDR3 in DNA: TGTGCCAGCAGTGGAGACCCTTCCTCCTACAATGAGCAGTTCTTC.

The rearrangement links TRBV4-2 to TRBJ2-1; D not resolved. The CDR3 is 16 residues long. CDR1 and CDR2 from the germline V gene are LGHNA and YNFKEQ. V was pared by 1 base and J by 4 bases, with 14 bases between. DNA for the CDR3: TGTGCCAGCAGCCAAGGGGCCTCGACGCCTTACAATGAGCAGTTCTTC. As protein: CASSQGASTPYNEQFF.

The chain has TRBV5-4 and TRBJ2-7, with 11 bases matching TRBD1. CDR1 and CDR2 from the germline V gene are SGHNT and YYREEE (reference sequence). The ends lost 6 bases at V and 6 bases at J; junction bases unmatched: 11. The CDR3 runs 15 residues. Here the CDR3 reads CASNPGQGAFVEQYF. CDR3 DNA: TGTGCCAGCAACCCAGGACAGGGGGCTTTTGTCGAGCAGTACTTC.

This chain uses TRBV19 with TRBJ2-7; D is undetermined. This CDR3 comprises 14 residues. Germline V gives CDR1 LNHDA, CDR2 SQIVND (reference sequence). The V gene lost 10 bases and the J gene lost 5 bases, with 21 bases spanning the gap. CDR3 protein: CATPGVDSNDEQYF. CDR3 in DNA: TGTGCCACCCCGGGCGTAGACTCAAACGACGAGCAGTACTTC.

This clone was recorded once. The chain recombines TRBV4-1 with TRBJ1-4; no definite D call. V lost 1 base and J 11 bases, leaving 8 bases between the germline ends. From germline, CDR1 is MGHRA and CDR2 YSYEKL. The CDR3 is 12 amino acids. CDR3 sequence (DNA): TGCGCCAGCAGCCAAGGAGTCGGGAAACTGTTTTTT. This translates into CASSQGVGKLFF.

The V gene is TRBV13, the J gene TRBJ2-2; 7 nucleotides match TRBD2. After removal of 5 bases from V and 4 bases from J, the junction contained 13 bases not matched to a gene. CDR1 is PRHDT, CDR2 FYEKMQ, per germline (reference sequence). The CDR3 is made up of 17 amino acids. The CDR3 sequence is CASSPGMGGFTTGELFF. In DNA form, the CDR3 reads TGTGCCAGCAGCCCCGGCATGGGGGGGTTTACCACCGGGGAGCTGTTTTTT.

Here the CDR3 reads CASSDNEQFF. CDR3 coding DNA: TGTGCCAGCAGCGACAATGAGCAGTTCTTC. This sequence joins TRBV9 and TRBJ2-1; no firm D call. Trimming stripped 3 bases from V and 5 bases from J, with 0 bases between. This CDR3 region has 10 residues. Germline V CDR1 and CDR2: SGDLS, YYNGEE.

This clone has just one count. The rearrangement uses TRBV15 and TRBJ1-4; perhaps TRBD1 as D (6 bases). The CDR3 has 16 amino acids. V lost 0 bases, J lost 7 bases, and 15 bases lay in between. Looked up from germline, CDR1 is LNHNV and CDR2 is YYDKDF (reference sequence). This CDR3 reads CATSRDREGGFEKLFF. DNA of the CDR3: TGTGCCACCAGCAGAGATCGCGAGGGGGGGTTTGAAAAACTGTTTTTT.

This clone was counted a single time. The chain joins TRBV9 to TRBJ1-2; 7 bases fit TRBD1. This CDR3 contains 14 residues. Per the germline V gene, CDR1 is SGDLS and CDR2 is YYNGEE. V gave up 3 bases and J gave up 8 bases; unmatched junction bases: 10. CDR3 DNA: TGTGCCAGCAGCGCCCCGGGACAGACGGGCGGCTACACCTTC. This codes for CASSAPGQTGGYTF.

J is TRBJ1-2 and V is TRBV4-1; 8 nucleotides agree with TRBD1. CDR3 length: 16 amino acids. Germline V gives CDR1 MGHRA, CDR2 YSYEKL. The J segment lost 6 bases and the V segment lost 2 bases, leaving 11 bases of the junction unmatched. The CDR3 loop is CASSQRARTGTDGYTF. CDR3 DNA sequence: TGCGCCAGCAGCCAACGGGCCCGGACAGGGACGGATGGCTACACCTTC.

This clone was counted a few times. CDR3 DNA: TGTGCCAGCAGCTTAGAAAACTATCAGATGGTTCAACTGTTTTTT. It yields the protein CASSLENYQMVQLFF. The chain is built from TRBV7-9 and TRBJ1-4; D is unclear. V dropped 1 base and J dropped 12 bases, with 18 bases sitting between them. CDR1 is SEHNR and CDR2 is FQNEAQ in the germline V gene (reference sequence). This CDR3 spans 15 amino acids.

This chain connects TRBV6-4 to TRBJ2-3; TRBD1 aligns across 10 bases. Germline trimming cut 2 bases from V and 4 bases from J; bases unmatched to any gene: 0. CDR1 and CDR2 (germline): MRHNA, SNTAGT. The CDR3 runs 14 residues. For the CDR3, the DNA is TGTGCCAGCAGTGACGGACAGGGGGCAGATACGCAGTATTTT. Residues: CASSDGQGADTQYF.

This clone was seen a handful of times. This chain joins TRBV3-1 (or the pseudogene TRBV3-2) and TRBJ1-1; D is possibly TRBD1 (5 bases). This CDR3 comprises 19 residues. Trimming removed 0 bases at V and 0 bases at J, with 20 bases between. The germline V gene has CDR1 LGHDT and CDR2 YNNKEL (reference sequence). The CDR3: CASSQDLKETAPMNTEAFF. DNA for the CDR3: TGTGCCAGCAGCCAAGATCTCAAGGAGACAGCCCCTATGAACACTGAAGCTTTCTTT.

V and J are TRBV7-9 and TRBJ1-1; 8 bases are a match to TRBD1. Losses at the gene ends were 3 bases for V and 4 bases for J; bases not matched to a gene: 4. Germline V lookup: CDR1 SEHNR, CDR2 FQNEAQ (reference sequence). The CDR3 has 14 amino acids. In DNA, the CDR3 is TGTGCCAGCAGCTTGTCAGGGGGCTTCACTGAAGCTTTCTTT. As protein: CASSLSGGFTEAFF.

This chain connects TRBV27 to TRBJ2-5; no clear D gene. CDR1 and CDR2 from the germline V gene are MNHEY and SMNVEV (reference sequence). The CDR3 is 16 amino acids. The V and J ends lost 7 bases and 7 bases respectively, with 25 bases between them. For the CDR3, the DNA is TGTGCCAGCACCTCCCTAAGGACCGCCCTCCCCGGGACCCAGTACTTC. This codes for CASTSLRTALPGTQYF.

The chain joins TRBV4-1 to TRBJ2-7; D uncertain. This CDR3 has 13 residues. V was shortened by 2 bases and J by 1 base, with 6 bases between the two germline ends. The germline V gene encodes CDR1 MGHRA and CDR2 YSYEKL. This CDR3 is CASSQKDSYEQYF. CDR3 DNA sequence: TGCGCCAGCAGCCAAAAGGATTCCTACGAGCAGTACTTC.

The rearrangement links TRBV4-1 to TRBJ2-7; 9 bases are a match to TRBD1. This CDR3 region has 15 residues. Germline loops: CDR1 MGHRA, CDR2 YSYEKL. With 3 bases clipped from V and 1 base from J, the junction kept 4 bases outside the gene matches. CDR3 DNA: TGCGCCAGCAGCCAGGGACAGGGCCCTTCCTACGAGCAGTACTTC. It specifies CASSQGQGPSYEQYF.